This record concerns one TCR beta chain sequence. The antigen this receptor binds is unknown. Per-base qualities were not stored, and no clone one base away is much larger. This record comes from a study of T cell changes during pregnancy in multiple sclerosis (dated by TCRdb to the late 2010s). General notes on the study: In women with multiple sclerosis, the researchers looked at how the T cell repertoire shifted as pregnancy progressed.

Clipping removes 2 bases from V and 8 bases from J, with 5 as the unmatched junction base count. There are 15 amino acids in the CDR3, from cysteine to phenylalanine inclusive. Only the CDR3 DNA is retained, 45 bases long and in frame from the first base. The germline V gene provides CDR1 LGHNA and CDR2 YSLEER. Receptor libraries were prepared by the immunoSEQ multiplex PCR assay. TCRdb took over this immuneACCESS table, retaining in-frame rearrangements with V and J assigned. Such tables are incomplete; in checked studies, under half of the missing clones stem from an unresolved V gene, and the remainder is unexplained. Present in this sample are 46,000 or so clones, about 93% of which were seen just once. The leading ten clones occupy 3.9% of the sample.

The chain is encoded by TRBV4-3 joined to TRBJ2-2; TRBD2 aligns with 10 central bases. The receptor was isolated from a female donor with multiple sclerosis, enrolled in a pregnancy study. Specimen: CD8+ T cells from peripheral blood mononuclear cells, collected after pregnancy. The CDR3 region has the sequence CASSQITSGAGELFF. At the DNA level, the sequence is TGCGCCAGCAGCCAAATTACTAGCGGGGCAGGGGAGCTGTTTTTT.